The source of this TCR beta chain is a study of blood T cell repertoires in COVID-19. All recovered Cohort 3 donors got two negative PCRs, got clearance, or saw symptom resolution. The CDR3 totals 15 residues. The germline V gene has CDR1 LGHDT and CDR2 YNNKEL (reference sequence). After removal of 1 base from V and 7 bases from J, the junction contained 9 bases not matched to a gene. The method was immunoSEQ multiplex PCR; TCRdb's version includes in-frame clones alone and lacks a portion of them. In the table there are approximately 270,000 clones, 75% to 90% of which are singletons. The chain links TRBV3-1 (or the pseudogene TRBV3-2) to TRBJ1-2; 7 bases line up with TRBD1. This clonotype originated in a woman in her thirties who had recovered from COVID-19. Sequencing was carried out using PBMCs or T cells enriched from blood (not recorded which). CDR3 sequence (DNA): TGTGCCAGCAGCCAAGGAAGGGGGCCCGACGGTGGCTACACCTTC. Protein: CASSQGRGPDGGYTF.